A selection of T cell receptor beta chains follows, all from one sample in a study of blood T cells in healthy people across ages. From the 5' RACE reads, TCRdb called clonotypes with MiXCR, one entry per CDR3 protein. The data show more than 800,000 distinct CDR3 sequences, 29% seen once. The sequenced sample was blood. The receptors were gathered from a woman of 80 years or more in good health. The CDR3 runs from the conserved cysteine through the conserved F or W. The D gene is left open where the match is weak. Only part of the rows carry a size: once, few, many, or a class if the clone is expanded.

V gene: TRBV12-3/TRBV12-4; clone size: many; D gene: TRBD1; J gene: TRBJ1-2; CDR3 protein: CASSLTPGQPYGYTF; CDR3 DNA: TGTGCCAGCAGCCTGACACCGGGACAGCCCTATGGCTACACCTTC
V gene: TRBV5-4; clone size: few; D gene: -; J gene: TRBJ1-4; CDR3 protein: CASSWDPSEKLFF; CDR3 DNA: TGTGCCAGCAGCTGGGACCCCTCGGAAAAACTGTTTTTT
V gene: TRBV11-2; clone size: -; D gene: -; J gene: TRBJ2-5; CDR3 protein: CASSLVVTELGTQYF; CDR3 DNA: TGTGCCAGCAGCTTAGTCGTGACGGAACTGGGGACCCAGTACTTC
V gene: TRBV20-1; clone size: many; D gene: TRBD1; J gene: TRBJ2-7; CDR3 protein: CSALYRTGAYEQYF; CDR3 DNA: TGCAGTGCCCTTTACCGGACAGGGGCTTACGAGCAGTACTTC
V gene: TRBV11-2; clone size: few; D gene: TRBD1; J gene: TRBJ1-2; CDR3 protein: CASSRNRGGFYGYTF; CDR3 DNA: TGTGCCAGCAGCCGAAACAGGGGGGGTTTCTATGGCTACACCTTC
V gene: TRBV6-5; clone size: many; D gene: TRBD1; J gene: TRBJ2-1; CDR3 protein: CASSYSYRGPYNEQFF; CDR3 DNA: TGTGCCAGCAGTTACTCTTACAGGGGACCCTACAATGAGCAGTTCTTC
V gene: TRBV7-9; clone size: -; D gene: TRBD2; J gene: TRBJ2-2; CDR3 protein: CAGWSIQRGSTGELFF; CDR3 DNA: TGTGCCGGCTGGAGCATTCAGCGGGGAAGCACCGGGGAGCTGTTTTTT
V gene: TRBV27; clone size: many; D gene: -; J gene: TRBJ1-1; CDR3 protein: CASRGGATVNTEAFF; CDR3 DNA: TGTGCCAGCAGGGGGGGGGCGACCGTGAACACTGAAGCTTTCTTT
V gene: TRBV7-6; clone size: -; D gene: TRBD2; J gene: TRBJ2-5; CDR3 protein: CASSSGLAGGKKETQYF; CDR3 DNA: TGTGCCAGCAGCTCGGGACTAGCGGGGGGGAAAAAGGAGACCCAGTACTTC
V gene: TRBV9; clone size: many; D gene: -; J gene: TRBJ2-1; CDR3 protein: CASSVGHNEQFF; CDR3 DNA: TGTGCCAGCAGCGTGGGACACAATGAGCAGTTCTTC
V gene: TRBV20-1; clone size: many; D gene: TRBD1; J gene: TRBJ1-1; CDR3 protein: CSARKGQGGFGTEAFF; CDR3 DNA: TGCAGTGCTAGAAAGGGACAGGGCGGTTTTGGTACTGAAGCTTTCTTT
V gene: TRBV11-2; clone size: many; D gene: -; J gene: TRBJ1-4; CDR3 protein: CASTLGPTNEKLFF; CDR3 DNA: TGTGCCAGCACCTTGGGACCAACTAATGAAAAACTGTTTTTT
V gene: TRBV3-1; clone size: -; D gene: -; J gene: TRBJ2-1; CDR3 protein: CASSQGLGGRINNEQFF; CDR3 DNA: TGTGCCAGCAGCCAAGGGCTCGGGGGGCGCATAAACAATGAGCAGTTCTTC
V gene: TRBV7-2; clone size: -; D gene: TRBD1; J gene: TRBJ1-5; CDR3 protein: CASSQQGAHQPQHF; CDR3 DNA: TGTGCCAGCAGCCAACAGGGGGCACATCAGCCCCAGCATTTT
V gene: TRBV4-1; clone size: -; D gene: -; J gene: TRBJ2-1; CDR3 protein: CASSQERIVPYNEQFF; CDR3 DNA: TGCGCCAGCAGCCAAGAAAGGATAGTTCCCTACAATGAGCAGTTCTTC
V gene: TRBV7-9; clone size: -; D gene: TRBD1; J gene: TRBJ2-5; CDR3 protein: CASSSSDRAGETQYF; CDR3 DNA: TGTGCCAGCAGCTCATCGGACAGGGCGGGAGAGACCCAGTACTTC
V gene: TRBV5-1; clone size: -; D gene: TRBD1; J gene: TRBJ2-1; CDR3 protein: CASTQTTGGSYNEQFF; CDR3 DNA: TGCGCCAGCACCCAGACGACAGGGGGTTCCTACAATGAGCAGTTCTTC
V gene: TRBV12-3/TRBV12-4; clone size: many; D gene: -; J gene: TRBJ1-2; CDR3 protein: CASSPNWDTPNYGYTF; CDR3 DNA: TGTGCCAGCAGTCCAAACTGGGACACCCCCAACTATGGCTACACCTTC
V gene: TRBV4-2; clone size: -; D gene: -; J gene: TRBJ1-3; CDR3 protein: CASSREGPGAGNTIYF; CDR3 DNA: TGTGCCAGCAGCCGAGAGGGTCCTGGCGCTGGAAACACCATATATTTT
V gene: TRBV4-1; clone size: few; D gene: -; J gene: TRBJ1-1; CDR3 protein: CASSREWRDNTEAFF; CDR3 DNA: TGCGCCAGCAGCCGAGAGTGGAGGGACAACACTGAAGCTTTCTTT
V gene: TRBV5-1; clone size: many; D gene: -; J gene: TRBJ2-1; CDR3 protein: CASNQNRNNEQFF; CDR3 DNA: TGCGCCAGTAATCAAAACAGGAACAATGAGCAGTTCTTC
V gene: TRBV25-1; clone size: many; D gene: -; J gene: TRBJ1-4; CDR3 protein: CASSEYSRQPTHTTNEKLFF; CDR3 DNA: TGTGCCAGCAGTGAATATAGTCGACAGCCAACCCATACAACTAATGAAAAACTGTTTTTT
V gene: TRBV20-1; clone size: many; D gene: -; J gene: TRBJ1-5; CDR3 protein: CSATDAGNQPQHF; CDR3 DNA: TGCAGTGCGACAGATGCGGGGAATCAGCCCCAGCATTTT
V gene: TRBV28; clone size: few; D gene: -; J gene: TRBJ2-7; CDR3 protein: CASSLGGPSHEQYF; CDR3 DNA: TGTGCCAGCAGTTTGGGGGGGCCCTCCCACGAGCAGTACTTC
V gene: TRBV15; clone size: few; D gene: TRBD2; J gene: TRBJ2-3; CDR3 protein: CATRDSGGGDTQYF; CDR3 DNA: TGTGCCACCAGGGATAGCGGGGGTGGAGATACGCAGTATTTT
V gene: TRBV20-1; clone size: many; D gene: TRBD2; J gene: TRBJ2-7; CDR3 protein: CSARELASGVYEQYF; CDR3 DNA: TGCAGTGCTAGAGAGTTGGCTAGCGGGGTCTACGAGCAGTACTTC
V gene: TRBV7-2; clone size: -; D gene: -; J gene: TRBJ2-2; CDR3 protein: CVSSLRKIANTGELFF; CDR3 DNA: TGTGTCAGCAGCCTCAGGAAGATCGCGAACACCGGGGAGCTGTTTTTT
V gene: TRBV4-1; clone size: few; D gene: -; J gene: TRBJ2-2; CDR3 protein: CASSLLVGENTGELFF; CDR3 DNA: TGCGCCAGCAGCCTCCTTGTCGGGGAGAACACCGGGGAGCTGTTTTTT
V gene: TRBV7-9; clone size: once; D gene: -; J gene: TRBJ2-7; CDR3 protein: CASSSTGTMPYEQYF; CDR3 DNA: TGTGCCAGCAGCTCAACCGGGACGATGCCCTACGAGCAGTACTTC
V gene: TRBV5-4; clone size: many; D gene: TRBD1; J gene: TRBJ2-4; CDR3 protein: CASSGETGRHIQYF; CDR3 DNA: TGTGCCAGCAGTGGAGAGACAGGGCGCCACATTCAGTACTTC
V gene: TRBV3-1; clone size: few; D gene: -; J gene: TRBJ1-1; CDR3 protein: CASSQTHTGSTEAFF; CDR3 DNA: TGTGCCAGCAGCCAGACGCATACGGGCAGCACTGAAGCTTTCTTT
V gene: TRBV7-9; clone size: many; D gene: TRBD1; J gene: TRBJ1-6; CDR3 protein: CASSYTGDGSPLHF; CDR3 DNA: TGTGCCAGCAGCTATACAGGGGACGGGTCACCCCTCCACTTT
V gene: TRBV3-1; clone size: many; D gene: TRBD2; J gene: TRBJ2-1; CDR3 protein: CASSQHSGGVYNEQFF; CDR3 DNA: TGTGCCAGCAGCCAACACAGCGGGGGGGTTTACAATGAGCAGTTCTTC
V gene: TRBV5-5; clone size: many; D gene: TRBD1; J gene: TRBJ1-6; CDR3 protein: CASIQQGAMDSPLHF; CDR3 DNA: TGTGCCAGCATCCAACAGGGGGCAATGGATTCACCCCTCCACTTT
V gene: TRBV18; clone size: many; D gene: TRBD2; J gene: TRBJ2-1; CDR3 protein: CASSAGLAGVAGNEQFF; CDR3 DNA: TGTGCCAGCTCAGCGGGACTAGCGGGGGTAGCTGGAAATGAGCAGTTCTTC
V gene: TRBV20-1; clone size: -; D gene: TRBD2; J gene: TRBJ2-2; CDR3 protein: CSASSSGVNTGELFF; CDR3 DNA: TGCAGTGCTAGTTCTAGCGGGGTGAACACCGGGGAGCTGTTTTTT
V gene: TRBV10-1; clone size: few; D gene: -; J gene: TRBJ2-7; CDR3 protein: CASSRDITTYNEQYF; CDR3 DNA: TGCGCCAGCAGTAGGGACATAACGACCTACAATGAGCAGTACTTC
V gene: TRBV7-2; clone size: many; D gene: TRBD1; J gene: TRBJ2-6; CDR3 protein: CASSNDRGSVGANVLTF; CDR3 DNA: TGTGCCAGCAGCAATGACAGGGGATCGGTTGGGGCCAACGTCCTGACTTTC
V gene: TRBV2; clone size: many; D gene: TRBD1; J gene: TRBJ1-2; CDR3 protein: CASPGTGVGGYTF; CDR3 DNA: TGTGCCAGCCCCGGGACAGGGGTTGGTGGCTACACCTTC
V gene: TRBV19; clone size: many; D gene: TRBD2; J gene: TRBJ2-1; CDR3 protein: CASSRASGGDSYNEQFF; CDR3 DNA: TGTGCCAGTAGTCGGGCTAGCGGGGGTGACTCCTACAATGAGCAGTTCTTC
V gene: TRBV15; clone size: -; D gene: TRBD2; J gene: TRBJ2-7; CDR3 protein: CATSRDGGNYEQYF; CDR3 DNA: TGTGCCACCAGCAGAGACGGGGGGAACTACGAGCAGTACTTC
V gene: TRBV7-9; clone size: -; D gene: TRBD2; J gene: TRBJ2-1; CDR3 protein: CASSQPKRTSGGEQFF; CDR3 DNA: TGTGCCAGCAGCCAACCTAAGAGGACTAGCGGGGGGGAGCAGTTCTTC
V gene: TRBV12-3/TRBV12-4; clone size: -; D gene: -; J gene: TRBJ2-3; CDR3 protein: CASSRQVRADVQYF; CDR3 DNA: TGTGCCAGCAGCAGACAGGTGAGAGCAGATGTACAGTATTTT
V gene: TRBV3-1; clone size: many; D gene: -; J gene: TRBJ2-2; CDR3 protein: CASSQGIGPRGELFF; CDR3 DNA: TGTGCCAGCAGCCAAGGAATCGGACCCAGGGGGGAGCTGTTTTTT
V gene: TRBV20-1; clone size: few; D gene: -; J gene: TRBJ1-5; CDR3 protein: CSARVPDNQPQHF; CDR3 DNA: TGCAGTGCAAGAGTGCCAGATAATCAGCCCCAGCATTTT
V gene: TRBV15; clone size: many; D gene: TRBD1; J gene: TRBJ2-1; CDR3 protein: CATSRERGQGGYNEQFF; CDR3 DNA: TGTGCCACCAGCAGAGAGCGGGGACAGGGAGGCTACAATGAGCAGTTCTTC
V gene: TRBV4-3; clone size: many; D gene: TRBD1; J gene: TRBJ2-5; CDR3 protein: CASSQSTTGRWYQETQYF; CDR3 DNA: TGCGCCAGCAGCCAATCCACGACAGGGCGATGGTACCAAGAGACCCAGTACTTC